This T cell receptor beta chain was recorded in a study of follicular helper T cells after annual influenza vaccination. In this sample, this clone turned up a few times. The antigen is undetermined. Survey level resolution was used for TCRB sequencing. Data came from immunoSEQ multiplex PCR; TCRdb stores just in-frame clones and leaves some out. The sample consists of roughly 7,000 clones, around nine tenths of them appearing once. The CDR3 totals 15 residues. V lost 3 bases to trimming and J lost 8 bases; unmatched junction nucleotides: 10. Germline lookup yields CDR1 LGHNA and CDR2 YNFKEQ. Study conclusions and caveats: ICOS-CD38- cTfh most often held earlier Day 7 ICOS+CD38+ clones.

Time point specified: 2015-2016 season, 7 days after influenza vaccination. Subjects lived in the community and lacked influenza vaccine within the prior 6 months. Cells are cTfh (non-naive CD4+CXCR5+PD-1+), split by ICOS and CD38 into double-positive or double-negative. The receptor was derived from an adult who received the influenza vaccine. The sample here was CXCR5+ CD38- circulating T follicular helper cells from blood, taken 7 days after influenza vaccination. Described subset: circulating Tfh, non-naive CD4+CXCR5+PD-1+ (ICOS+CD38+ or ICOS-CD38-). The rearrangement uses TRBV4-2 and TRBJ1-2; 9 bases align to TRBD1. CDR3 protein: CASSHDRGRPSGYTF. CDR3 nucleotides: TGTGCCAGCAGCCACGACAGGGGGAGACCATCGGGCTACACCTTC.